This is a list of T cell receptor beta chains from one sample in a study of regulatory and conventional T cells in RAG deficiency. Repertoires were generated with immunoSEQ multiplex PCR, while TCRdb's copy carries only in-frame clones and drops some. The sample records 25,000 to 35,000 clones, roughly 96% being singletons. The data also belong to a second study, concerning regulatory T cells.

The sequenced material came from CD25- CD4+ T cells sorted from blood. The receptor source for this set is a human donor in good health. Both conserved end residues are part of each CDR3. The D gene is left open where the match is weak. The listing skips clone size in some rows; elsewhere it reads once, few, many or a size class.

>NA|TRBJ1-2|TRBV6-1|NA
TGTGCCAGCAGGGGGACACCTTGGGCTAACTATGGCTACACCTTC
CASRGTPWANYGYTF
>NA|TRBJ2-4|TRBV11-1|NA
TGTGCCAGCAGCTTAGACCCAATAACAGGGATTAACATTCAGTACTTC
CASSLDPITGINIQYF
>NA|TRBJ2-1|TRBV5-6|TRBD1
TGTGCCAGCAGCTTGGAAGGGGCGACAGGGTACAATGAGCAGTTCTTC
CASSLEGATGYNEQFF
>NA|TRBJ2-2|TRBV11-2|NA
TGTGCCAGCAGCTTATCCATGAGGGGGGGCCAGAACGGGGAGCTGTTTTTT
CASSLSMRGGQNGELFF
>NA|TRBJ1-5|TRBV18|TRBD1
TGTGCCAGCTCACCGGGACAGGATGTTAATAGCAATCAGCCCCAGCATTTT
CASSPGQDVNSNQPQHF
>NA|TRBJ2-7|TRBV30|NA
TGTGCCTGGAGTGTACTTTCTTACGAGCAGTACTTC
CAWSVLSYEQYF
>NA|TRBJ1-2|TRBV5-6|NA
TGTGCCAGCAGCTTGGGAGGGAGTGCCTATGGCTACACCTTC
CASSLGGSAYGYTF
>NA|TRBJ2-2|TRBV19|TRBD2
TGTGCCAGTAGTATAGAGCCACTAGCGGGGGGCCCATCCACCGGGGAGCTGTTTTTT
CASSIEPLAGGPSTGELFF
>NA|TRBJ2-2|TRBV4-2|NA
TGTGCCAGCAAACGGTCCCCGAACACCGGGGAGCTGTTTTTT
CASKRSPNTGELFF
>NA|TRBJ1-5|TRBV30|TRBD1
TGTGCCTGGAGTACAGGGGGCCTTCAGCCCCAGCATTTT
CAWSTGGLQPQHF
>once|TRBJ2-3|TRBV18|TRBD2
TGTGCCAGCTCACCCCAACTAGCGGGAGGGTCCACAGATACGCAGTATTTT
CASSPQLAGGSTDTQYF
>NA|TRBJ2-7|TRBV11-3|NA
TGTGCCAGCAGCTTAGATTACTCCGAGCAGTACTTC
CASSLDYSEQYF
>NA|TRBJ2-1|TRBV4-1|TRBD1
TGCGCCAGCAGCCCGCGGACAGGAACCTACAATGAGCAGTTCTTC
CASSPRTGTYNEQFF
>NA|TRBJ2-2|TRBV6-5|NA
TGTGCCAGCAGTTACATTAGAGTAGCTAGCGGGGAGCTGTTTTTT
CASSYIRVASGELFF
>NA|TRBJ1-3|TRBV18|TRBD1
TGTGCCAGCTCACCACAAAGATCAGGGGGCGACTCTGGAAACACCATATATTTT
CASSPQRSGGDSGNTIYF
>NA|TRBJ2-2|TRBV19|TRBD1
TGTGCCAGTAGCCTGGGGGACAGGGGGGCCGGGGAGCTGTTTTTT
CASSLGDRGAGELFF
>NA|TRBJ2-3|TRBV7-3|TRBD2
TGTGCCAGCAGCTTAAAAGCGGGAGGGACAGATACGCAGTATTTT
CASSLKAGGTDTQYF
>few|TRBJ1-3|TRBV6-5|NA
TGTGCCAGCAGTTACTCGACGGGGGGACCTGGAAACACCATATATTTT
CASSYSTGGPGNTIYF
>NA|TRBJ2-4|TRBV5-1|TRBD2
TGCGCCAGCAGCCTAAGAAGCGGGGGGCCAGGAAACATTCAGTACTTC
CASSLRSGGPGNIQYF
>NA|TRBJ1-2|TRBV6-6|TRBD1
TGTGCCAGCAGCCTGGACAGGGGGGATGGCTACACCTTC
CASSLDRGDGYTF
>NA|TRBJ1-1|TRBV5-1|NA
TGCGCCAGCAGCTTGGGAGGGAACACTGAAGCTTTCTTT
CASSLGGNTEAFF
>NA|TRBJ1-1|TRBV18|TRBD1
TGTGCCAGCTCACCCGACAGGGGAATGAACACTGAAGCTTTCTTT
CASSPDRGMNTEAFF
>NA|TRBJ2-2|TRBV7-8|NA
TGTGCCAGCAGCCACCAGGGCGGAAGGACCGGGGAGCTGTTTTTT
CASSHQGGRTGELFF
>NA|TRBJ2-2|TRBV6-5|NA
TGTGCCAGCAGTTACTCGAGGACTCCCGGGCCCGGGGAGCTGTTTTTT
CASSYSRTPGPGELFF
>NA|TRBJ1-1|TRBV6-1|TRBD1
TGTGCCAGCAGCCGGACAGGGAACACTGAAGCTTTCTTT
CASSRTGNTEAFF
>NA|TRBJ2-5|TRBV28|TRBD1
TGTGCCAGCAGTTTATGGTCCAGGGGGCAAGAGACCCAGTACTTC
CASSLWSRGQETQYF
>NA|TRBJ2-3|TRBV6-1|TRBD2
TGTGCCAGCAACGCAGCGGGGGGCACAGATACGCAGTATTTT
CASNAAGGTDTQYF
>NA|TRBJ1-2|TRBV7-8|TRBD1
TGTGCCAGCAGCTTAGCCCGGGGACAGGGGCGATTGTACACCTTC
CASSLARGQGRLYTF
>NA|TRBJ2-7|TRBV6-1|TRBD1
TGTGCCAGCAGTGAAGCTAGGAACAGGGGATCCTACGAGCAGTACTTC
CASSEARNRGSYEQYF
>NA|TRBJ2-7|TRBV5-1|TRBD1
TGCGCCAGCAGCCCCCGACAGGGGGCGGGTTACGAGCAGTACTTC
CASSPRQGAGYEQYF
>once|TRBJ1-1|TRBV30|TRBD1
TGTGCCTGTTCCAGACAGGGTGGTGAAGCTTTCTTT
CACSRQGGEAFF
>once|TRBJ1-1|TRBV20-1|NA
TGCAGTGCTACGCTAGTTGAAGCTTTCTTT
CSATLVEAFF
>NA|TRBJ2-3|TRBV5-1|TRBD1
TGCGCCAGCAGCCCGGGGACAGGGGGCTTTACAGATACGCAGTATTTT
CASSPGTGGFTDTQYF
>NA|TRBJ2-7|TRBV9|NA
TGTGCCAGCAGCGTAGCTGGGACGGGAGAGCCCTACGAGCAGTACTTC
CASSVAGTGEPYEQYF
>NA|TRBJ2-7|TRBV25-1|TRBD2
TGTGCCAGCAGCGCAGGGACTAGCGGGAGTTACGAGCAGTACTTC
CASSAGTSGSYEQYF
>NA|TRBJ1-6|TRBV6-5|NA
TGTGCCAGCAGAGGAGGGAAGGGGATTAATTCACCCCTCCACTTT
CASRGGKGINSPLHF
>NA|TRBJ2-2|TRBV5-1|NA
TGCGCCAGCAGCTTGGGACAGGGGGAGCTGTTTTTT
CASSLGQGELFF
>NA|TRBJ1-2|TRBV27|NA
TGTGCCAGCAGTCCCGATCGACGGGGGTGGTATGGCTACACCTTC
CASSPDRRGWYGYTF
>NA|TRBJ1-1|TRBV4-3|NA
TGCGCCAGCAGCCAAGGCCCAGTACCGGGGGGCACTGAAGCTTTCTTT
CASSQGPVPGGTEAFF
>NA|TRBJ1-1|TRBV4-1|NA
TGCGCCAGCACCACGGTTGCGAACACTGAAGCTTTCTTT
CASTTVANTEAFF
>NA|TRBJ2-3|TRBV7-2|TRBD2
TGTGCCAGCAGCTCCCCACTTGGGGGGGGCACAGATACGCAGTATTTT
CASSSPLGGGTDTQYF
>NA|TRBJ2-3|TRBV4-2|NA
TGTGCCAGCAGCCAAGATCCGGTAAAGGATACGCAGTATTTT
CASSQDPVKDTQYF
>few|TRBJ2-7|TRBV7-2|TRBD2
TGTGCCAGCAGCTTAGTGGGACTAGCGGAAACCTACGAGCAGTACTTC
CASSLVGLAETYEQYF
>NA|TRBJ2-5|TRBV5-6|NA
TGTGCCAGCAGCTTCGGAGCGGAGACCCAGTACTTC
CASSFGAETQYF
>NA|TRBJ2-3|TRBV5-4|TRBD2
TGTGCCAGCAGCGGGAGTCTAGCGGGAGGGCTCACAGATACGCAGTATTTT
CASSGSLAGGLTDTQYF
>NA|TRBJ2-3|TRBV19|NA
TGTGCCAGTAGTATTGCCACAGGGTCCGGAGATACGCAGTATTTT
CASSIATGSGDTQYF
>NA|TRBJ2-2|TRBV7-6|NA
TGTGCCAGCAGCTTATTCTCAGCGGGCGTCACCGGGGAGCTGTTTTTT
CASSLFSAGVTGELFF
>once|TRBJ1-2|TRBV5-6|NA
TGTGCCAGTCACAACTCGGGATATGGCTACACCTTC
CASHNSGYGYTF